This T cell receptor (beta chain) is drawn from a study of memory CD8 T cells in hepatitis C reinfection. At the level of the study: A positive HCV RNA test after two negatives ≥60 days apart defined reinfection. Study results and caveats: Four to six donors were too few for definitive public clonotype conclusions.

The V segment lost 3 bases and the J segment 2 bases; nucleotides outside the gene matches: 5. Germline CDR1 and CDR2: LNHNV and YYDKDF (reference sequence). This CDR3 has 18 amino acids. As regards this clone: Its antigen is unidentified.

The data were produced by immunoSEQ multiplex PCR, yet TCRdb's version contains in-frame clones alone and is incomplete. The table records about 50,000 clones, 80% to 90% of them present only once. The time point is: late/post reinfection, 12 to 24 weeks after detection. No in vitro expansion preceded TCR sequencing of the sorted cells. People who inject drugs from Montreal's HEPCO study were the donors. Control naive CD8 T cells came from a couple of donors at all three reinfection time points. Sample: naive CD8+ T cells sorted from blood. The TCR was taken from a man in his late teens or twenties with hepatitis C virus infection. The chain has TRBV15 and TRBJ2-1, with 15 bases aligning to TRBD2. The CDR3 spells CATSSGLAGGSPYNEQFF. The CDR3 region has the DNA TGTGCCACCAGCAGCGGACTAGCGGGAGGGTCCCCCTACAATGAGCAGTTCTTC.